This T cell receptor (beta chain) was sequenced for a study of beta chain features in type 1 diabetes. Background on the study: Regarding age, gender and cell yields, patients proved similar to healthy donors.

Study-wide points: Any role of HLA type in TCRB rearrangement remained unresolved here.

Of the isolated RNA, all was reverse transcribed, and so the sequenced material was expressed TCRB transcripts. Read counts averaged approximately 3.5 million for samples of naive, central memory and regulatory T cells. The table came from immunoSEQ multiplex PCR; TCRdb's copy has only in-frame clones and leaves some out. The sample shows about 620,000 clones, 15% to 17% of them seen only once. There are a few counts of this clone. Its specificity is unknown. Germline-derived CDR1 and CDR2 are MDHEN and SYDVKM. V gave up 6 bases and J gave up 6 bases; unmatched junction bases: 9. The CDR3 totals 16 residues. The collection from each donor was one heparinised blood draw averaging about 116 mL.

Sequences were obtained from naive CD4+ T cells from blood. This TCR derives from a man aged 18 to 29 in good health. The chain uses TRBV28 and TRBJ2-1; 12 nucleotides align to TRBD2. The CDR3 spells CASSTSSGGVFNEQFF. Here the CDR3 DNA reads TGTGCCAGCAGCACCTCTAGCGGGGGGGTTTTCAATGAGCAGTTCTTC.